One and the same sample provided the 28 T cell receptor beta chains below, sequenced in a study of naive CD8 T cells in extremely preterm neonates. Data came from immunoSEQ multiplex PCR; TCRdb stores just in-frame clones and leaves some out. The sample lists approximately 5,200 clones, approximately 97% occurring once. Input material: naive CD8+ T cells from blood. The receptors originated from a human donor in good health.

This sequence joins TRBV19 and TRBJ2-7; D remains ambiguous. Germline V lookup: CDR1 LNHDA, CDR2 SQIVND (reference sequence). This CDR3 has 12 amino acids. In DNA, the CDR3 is TGTGCGACGATGGGCAGCACCTACGAGCAGTACTTC. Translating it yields CATMGSTYEQYF.

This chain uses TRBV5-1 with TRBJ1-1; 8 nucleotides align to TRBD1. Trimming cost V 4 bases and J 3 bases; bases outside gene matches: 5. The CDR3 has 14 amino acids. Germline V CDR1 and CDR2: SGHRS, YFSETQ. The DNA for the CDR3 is TGCGCCAGCAGCCGGGGACAGGTGGACACTGAAGCTTTCTTT. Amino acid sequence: CASSRGQVDTEAFF. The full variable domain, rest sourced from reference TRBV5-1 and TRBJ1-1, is KAGVTQTPRYLIKTRGQQVTLSCSPISGHRSVSWYQQTPGQGLQFLFEYFSETQRNKGNFPGRFSGRQFSNSRSEMNVSTLELGDSALYLCASSRGQVDTEAFFGQGTRLTVV.

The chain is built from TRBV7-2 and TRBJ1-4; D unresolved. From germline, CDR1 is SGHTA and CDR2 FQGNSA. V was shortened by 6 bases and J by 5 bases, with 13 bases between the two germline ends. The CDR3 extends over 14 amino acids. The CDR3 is CASRSSTQNEKLFF. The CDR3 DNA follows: TGTGCCAGCAGGTCGTCAACACAGAATGAAAAACTGTTTTTT.

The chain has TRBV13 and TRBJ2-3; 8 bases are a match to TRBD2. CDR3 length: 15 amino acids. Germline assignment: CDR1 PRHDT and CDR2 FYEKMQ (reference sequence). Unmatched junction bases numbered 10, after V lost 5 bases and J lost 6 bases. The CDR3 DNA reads TGTGCCAGCAGCCCCGGGACTAGGGAGTCGGATACGCAGTATTTT. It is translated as CASSPGTRESDTQYF.

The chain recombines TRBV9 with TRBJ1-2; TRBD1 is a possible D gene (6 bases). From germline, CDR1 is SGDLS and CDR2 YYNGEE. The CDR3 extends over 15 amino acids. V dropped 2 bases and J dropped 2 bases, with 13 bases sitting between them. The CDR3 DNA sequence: TGTGCCAGCAGCGTTGGGACTACAGGGAACTATGGCTACACCTTC. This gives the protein CASSVGTTGNYGYTF.

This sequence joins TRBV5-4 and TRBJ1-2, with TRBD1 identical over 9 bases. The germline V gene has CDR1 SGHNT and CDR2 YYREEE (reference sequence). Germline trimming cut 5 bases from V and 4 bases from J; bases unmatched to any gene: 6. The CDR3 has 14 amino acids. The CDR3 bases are TGTGCCAGCAGGGAAGACAGGGGGGTCTATGGCTACACCTTC. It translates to CASREDRGVYGYTF.

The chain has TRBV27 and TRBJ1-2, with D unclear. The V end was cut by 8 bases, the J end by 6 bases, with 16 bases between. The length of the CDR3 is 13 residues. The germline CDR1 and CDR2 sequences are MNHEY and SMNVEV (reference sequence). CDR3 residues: CASGLPVEDGYTF. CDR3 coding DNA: TGTGCCAGCGGACTACCGGTCGAGGATGGCTACACCTTC.

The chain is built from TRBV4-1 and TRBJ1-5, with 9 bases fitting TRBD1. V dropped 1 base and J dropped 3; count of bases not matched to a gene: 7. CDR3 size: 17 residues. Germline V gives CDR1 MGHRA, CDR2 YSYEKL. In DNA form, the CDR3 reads TGCGCCAGCAGCCAAGCCCTACGACAGGGGGACAATCAGCCCCAGCATTTT. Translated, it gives CASSQALRQGDNQPQHF.

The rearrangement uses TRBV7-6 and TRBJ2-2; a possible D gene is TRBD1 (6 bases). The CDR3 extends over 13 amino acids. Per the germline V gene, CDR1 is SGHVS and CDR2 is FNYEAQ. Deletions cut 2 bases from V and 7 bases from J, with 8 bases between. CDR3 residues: CASSLTGNGELFF. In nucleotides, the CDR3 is TGTGCCAGCAGCTTAACAGGGAACGGGGAGCTGTTTTTT.

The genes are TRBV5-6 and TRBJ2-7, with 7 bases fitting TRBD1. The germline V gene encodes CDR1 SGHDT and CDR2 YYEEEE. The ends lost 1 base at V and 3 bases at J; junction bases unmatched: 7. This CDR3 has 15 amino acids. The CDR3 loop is CASSLTPTGYYEQYV. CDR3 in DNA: TGTGCCAGCAGCTTGACTCCGACAGGGTACTACGAGCAGTACGTC.

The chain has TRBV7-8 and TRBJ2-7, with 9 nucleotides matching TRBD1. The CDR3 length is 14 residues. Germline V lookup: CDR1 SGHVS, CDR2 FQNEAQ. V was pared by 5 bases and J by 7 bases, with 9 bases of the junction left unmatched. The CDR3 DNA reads TGTGCCAGCAGCGACAGGGGGTCCCTAGAGGAGCAGTACTTC. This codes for CASSDRGSLEEQYF. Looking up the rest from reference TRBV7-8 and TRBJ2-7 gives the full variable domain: GAGVSQSPRYKVAKRGQDVALRCDPISGHVSLFWYQQALGQGPEFLTYFQNEAQLDKSGLPSDRFFAERPEGSVSTLKIQRTQQEDSAVYLCASSDRGSLEEQYFGPGTRLTVT.

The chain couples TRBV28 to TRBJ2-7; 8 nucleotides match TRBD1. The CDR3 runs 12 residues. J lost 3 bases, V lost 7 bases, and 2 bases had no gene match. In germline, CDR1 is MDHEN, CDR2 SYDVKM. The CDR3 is CASNDRGYEQYV. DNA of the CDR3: TGTGCCAGCAACGACAGGGGCTACGAGCAGTACGTC.

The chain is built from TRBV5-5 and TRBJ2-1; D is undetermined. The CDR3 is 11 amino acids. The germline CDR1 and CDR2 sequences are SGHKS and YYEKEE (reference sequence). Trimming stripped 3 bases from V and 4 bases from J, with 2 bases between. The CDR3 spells CASSSYNEQFF. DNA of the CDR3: TGTGCCAGCAGCTCTTACAATGAGCAGTTCTTC.

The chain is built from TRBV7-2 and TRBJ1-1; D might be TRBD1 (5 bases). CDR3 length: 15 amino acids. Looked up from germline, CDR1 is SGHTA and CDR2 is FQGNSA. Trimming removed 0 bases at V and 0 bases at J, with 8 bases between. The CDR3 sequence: CASSLAGALNTEAFF. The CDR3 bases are TGTGCCAGCAGCTTAGCAGGGGCCCTGAACACTGAAGCTTTCTTT.

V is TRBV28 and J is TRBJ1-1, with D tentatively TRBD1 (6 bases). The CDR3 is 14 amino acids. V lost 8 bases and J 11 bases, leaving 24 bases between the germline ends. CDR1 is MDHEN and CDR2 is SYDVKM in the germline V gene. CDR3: CASSRRSEGGGAFF. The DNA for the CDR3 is TGTGCCAGCTCAAGACGGTCTGAGGGGGGGGGCGCTTTCTTT.

The CDR3 DNA reads as TGTGCCAGCAGCCAAGACAGGGTTGAGCAGTTCTTC. Its translation is CASSQDRVEQFF. The V gene is TRBV5-6, the J gene TRBJ2-1, with 7 bases identical to TRBD1. Germline CDR1 is SGHDT and CDR2 is YYEEEE. V dropped 4 bases and J dropped 9; count of bases not matched to a gene: 4. The CDR3 is 12 residues long.

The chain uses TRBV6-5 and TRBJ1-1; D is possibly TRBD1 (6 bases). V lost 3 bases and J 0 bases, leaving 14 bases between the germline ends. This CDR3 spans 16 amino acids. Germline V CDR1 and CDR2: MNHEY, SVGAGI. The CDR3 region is CASSYSRGFMNTEAFF. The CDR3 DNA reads TGTGCCAGCAGTTATTCCAGGGGTTTCATGAACACTGAAGCTTTCTTT.

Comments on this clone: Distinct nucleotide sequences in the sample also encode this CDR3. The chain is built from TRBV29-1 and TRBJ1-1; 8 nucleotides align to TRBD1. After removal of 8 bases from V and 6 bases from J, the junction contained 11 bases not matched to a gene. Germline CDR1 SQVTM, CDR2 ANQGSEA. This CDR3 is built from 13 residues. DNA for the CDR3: TGCAGCTCCGGGACAGGAGGAAACGCTGAAGCTTTCTTT. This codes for CSSGTGGNAEAFF.

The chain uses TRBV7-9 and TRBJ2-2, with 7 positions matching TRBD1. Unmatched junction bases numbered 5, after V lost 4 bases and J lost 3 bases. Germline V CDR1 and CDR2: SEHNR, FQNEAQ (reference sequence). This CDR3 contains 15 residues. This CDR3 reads CASSSGTVDTGELFF. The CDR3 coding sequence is TGTGCCAGCAGCTCCGGGACAGTAGACACCGGGGAGCTGTTTTTT.

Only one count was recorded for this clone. CDR3 DNA sequence: TGTGCCAGCAGCCCTGGGGCTTATGGACACAATGAGCAGTTCTTC. It encodes CASSPGAYGHNEQFF. The V and J genes are TRBV7-9 and TRBJ2-1; possible D gene TRBD1, 5 bases. The CDR3 is made up of 15 amino acids. The germline V gene has CDR1 SEHNR and CDR2 FQNEAQ (reference sequence). The V end was cut by 5 bases, the J end by 5 bases, with 16 bases between.

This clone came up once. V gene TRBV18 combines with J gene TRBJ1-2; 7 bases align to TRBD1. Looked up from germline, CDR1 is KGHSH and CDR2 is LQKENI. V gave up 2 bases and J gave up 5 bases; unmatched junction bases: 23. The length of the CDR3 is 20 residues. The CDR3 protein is CASSPVDRVLEGFAVYGYTF. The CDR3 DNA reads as TGTGCCAGCTCACCAGTAGACAGGGTGTTGGAAGGATTCGCGGTTTATGGCTACACCTTC.

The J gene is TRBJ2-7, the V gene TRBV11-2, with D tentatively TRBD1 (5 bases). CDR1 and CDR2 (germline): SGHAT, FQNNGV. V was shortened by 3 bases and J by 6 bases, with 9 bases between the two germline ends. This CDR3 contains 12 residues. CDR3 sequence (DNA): TGTGCCAGCAGCTTGCAGGGTTCCGAGCAGTACGTC. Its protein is CASSLQGSEQYV.

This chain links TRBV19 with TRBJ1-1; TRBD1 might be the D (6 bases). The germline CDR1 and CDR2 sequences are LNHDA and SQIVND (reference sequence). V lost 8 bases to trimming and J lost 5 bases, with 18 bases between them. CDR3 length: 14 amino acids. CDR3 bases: TGTGCCAGTTCGTGGGGCGGGGGGGCTACTGAAGCTTTCTTT. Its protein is CASSWGGGATEAFF.

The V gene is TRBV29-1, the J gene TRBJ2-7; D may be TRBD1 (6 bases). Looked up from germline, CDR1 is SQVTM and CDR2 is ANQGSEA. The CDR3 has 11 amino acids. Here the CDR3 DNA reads TGCAGGGTTGGTAGCCAGGGGATACCTGACGTC. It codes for CRVGSQGIPDV.

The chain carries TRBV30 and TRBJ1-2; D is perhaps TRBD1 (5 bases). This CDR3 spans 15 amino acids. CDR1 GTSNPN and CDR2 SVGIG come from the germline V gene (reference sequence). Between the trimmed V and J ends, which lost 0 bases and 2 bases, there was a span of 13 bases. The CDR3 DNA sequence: TGTGCCTGGAGTGTACTGGGCAGGGCAAACTATGGCTACACCTTC. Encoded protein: CAWSVLGRANYGYTF.

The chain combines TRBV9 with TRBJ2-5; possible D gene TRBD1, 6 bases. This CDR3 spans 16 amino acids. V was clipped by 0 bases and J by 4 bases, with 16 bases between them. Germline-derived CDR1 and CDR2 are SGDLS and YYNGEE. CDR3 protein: CASSVEGEGRGETQYF. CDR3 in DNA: TGTGCCAGCAGCGTAGAGGGGGAAGGAAGAGGAGAGACCCAGTACTTC. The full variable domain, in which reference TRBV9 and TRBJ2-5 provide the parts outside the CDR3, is DSGVTQTPKHLITATGQRVTLRCSPRSGDLSVYWYQQSLDQGLQFLIQYYNGEERAKGNILERFSAQQFPDLHSELNLSSLELGDSALYFCASSVEGEGRGETQYFGPGTRLLVL.

The CDR3 loop reads CASSSRREKFNTIYF. In DNA, the CDR3 is TGTGCCAGCAGCTCCCGACGGGAGAAGTTCAACACCATATATTTT. The V gene is TRBV7-9, the J gene TRBJ1-3; D uncertain. V was cut by 4 bases and J by 7 bases, with 17 bases left in between. Germline-derived CDR1 and CDR2 are SEHNR and FQNEAQ (reference sequence). The CDR3 has 15 amino acids.

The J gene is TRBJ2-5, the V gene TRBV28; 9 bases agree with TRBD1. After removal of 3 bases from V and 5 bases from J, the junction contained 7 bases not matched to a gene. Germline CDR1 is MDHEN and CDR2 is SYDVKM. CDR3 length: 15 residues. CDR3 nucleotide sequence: TGTGCCAGCAGTTTCCCGACAGGGGGTGAGGAGACCCAGTACTTC. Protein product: CASSFPTGGEETQYF.